Below, 3 T cell receptor beta chains from the same sample are listed, as sequenced in a study of T-cell reconstitution after alpha-beta-depleted transplantation in children. Unique molecular identifiers were incorporated when the TCRbeta library was constructed. TCRdb ran MiXCR on the PCR reads and lists one entry per CDR3 protein. The sample includes around 420,000 distinct CDR3 sequences, around 16% of them seen just once. Sequences were derived from PBMCs, mostly from graft donor cells, sampled 360 days after TCRalphabeta/CD19-depleted stem cell transplant. The receptor source for this set is a boy in the first two years of life who had a stem cell transplant for Wiskott-Aldrich syndrome, so the T cells may come from the graft donor.

The chain couples TRBV29-1 to TRBJ2-2; D uncertain. The CDR3 runs 12 residues. In germline, CDR1 is SQVTM, CDR2 ANQGSEA. V dropped 7 bases and J dropped 0 bases, with 6 bases sitting between them. CDR3 sequence reads: CSAVPNTGELFF. CDR3 coding DNA: TGCAGCGCTGTCCCGAACACCGGGGAGCTGTTTTTT.

This clonotype showed up just a few times. The V and J genes are TRBV14 and TRBJ2-5; 8 positions agree with TRBD1. This CDR3 spans 16 amino acids. Germline CDR1 SGHDN, CDR2 FVKESK. V lost 0 bases, J lost 5 bases, and 8 bases stayed unmatched. For the CDR3, the DNA is TGTGCCAGCAGCCAAGAGAGGACAGGGTTTGGGGAGACCCAGTACTTC. Translation gives CASSQERTGFGETQYF.

The chain couples TRBV7-2 to TRBJ1-1; D call uncertain. Per the germline V gene, CDR1 is SGHTA and CDR2 is FQGNSA. V lost 2 bases to trimming and J lost 6 bases, with 7 bases between them. This CDR3 has 12 residues. The CDR3 coding sequence is TGTGCCAGCAGCTTATGGGTCGCTGAAGCTTTCTTT. It specifies CASSLWVAEAFF.